These T cell receptor beta chains were read from a single sample in a study of response to subunit inactivated influenza vaccine. TCRdb re-called the RT-PCR reads with MiXCR, one entry per CDR3 protein. The sample shows roughly 760,000 distinct CDR3 sequences, 21% of them seen only once. This specimen was PBMCs from blood, taken less than 6 days after vaccination. The receptors come from a man aged 50-60 years who received an inactivated influenza vaccine. Each CDR3 is given without its conserved first and last residue.

TRBV27 ASSLYPGPRGKETQY
TRBV20-1 SASEGVSLFNEQF
TRBV20-1 SASVPRGNQPQH
TRBV4-3 ASSQDRWMSFYEQY
TRBV7-9 ASTMWDEDKETQY
TRBV20-1 SADFGGTASYEQY
TRBV28 ASSSGLVAYEQF
TRBV20-1 SARGGLKQETQY
TRBV4-1 ASSPETRVYGSDTGELF
TRBV5-1 ASSNGQGNEQY
TRBV12-3/TRBV12-4 ANSSESSGNTIY
TRBV6-5 ASSSNRGEQY
TRBV20-1 SARFGGEQY
TRBV20-1 SAKRTSGGALETQY
TRBV11-3 ASSLDIAGSDTQY
TRBV28 ASSFASGGGVQETQY
TRBV7-8 ASSTHETQY
TRBV7-6 ASSLAGDKNNEQF
TRBV20-1 SARASGMQY
TRBV11-1 ASSLDGWGGANTGELF
TRBV20-1 SAPGQGLYNSPLH
TRBV30 AWSAGLAGGVEQF
TRBV4-2 ASSQELHREQY
TRBV5-1 ASRGEGYQETQY
TRBV20-1 SAIPPSTYEQY
TRBV6-1 ASSHNNYGYT
TRBV7-2 ASSPGGPATQY
TRBV30 AWGQGIGSGANVLT
TRBV20-1 SARTSDADGYEQD
TRBV5-1 ASSLGVYLYNEQL
TRBV6-4 ASSEHRGVTGELF
TRBV20-1 SLVSRSSYEQY
TRBV7-2 ASRHGVSYEQY
TRBV5-1 ASKFSTENSPLH
TRBV12-3/TRBV12-4 ASSLNSNQPQH
TRBV6-5 ASSAPGGEF
TRBV5-1 ASRRTPALETQY
TRBV27 ASRKNRTRNEQF
TRBV12-3/TRBV12-4 ASSRTPNTGELF
TRBV5-6 ASSSSGQGIRSPLH
TRBV2 ASSPLPRLEQY
TRBV27 ASSLFPGASSYNEQF
TRBV29-1 SVVLLLGEQY
TRBV7-2 ASSLRDSYNEQF
TRBV20-1 SAAKTTGSYEQY